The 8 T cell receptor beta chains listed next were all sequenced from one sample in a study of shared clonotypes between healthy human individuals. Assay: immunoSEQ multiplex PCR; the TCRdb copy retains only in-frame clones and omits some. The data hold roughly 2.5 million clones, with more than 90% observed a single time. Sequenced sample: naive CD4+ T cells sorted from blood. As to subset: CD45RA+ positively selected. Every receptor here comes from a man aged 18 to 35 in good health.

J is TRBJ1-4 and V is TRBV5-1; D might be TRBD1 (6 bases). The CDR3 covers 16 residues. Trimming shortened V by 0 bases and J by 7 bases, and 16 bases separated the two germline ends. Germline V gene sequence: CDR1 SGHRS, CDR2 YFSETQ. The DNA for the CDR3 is TGCGCCAGCAGCTTGGGCCCCGGACAGCTTCCTGAAAAACTGTTTTTT. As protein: CASSLGPGQLPEKLFF.

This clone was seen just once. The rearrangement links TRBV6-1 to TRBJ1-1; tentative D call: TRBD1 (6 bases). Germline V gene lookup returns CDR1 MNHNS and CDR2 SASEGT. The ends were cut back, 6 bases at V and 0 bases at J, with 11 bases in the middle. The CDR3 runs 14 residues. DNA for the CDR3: TGTGCCAGCAGCCTCGACAGGTTGAACACTGAAGCTTTCTTT. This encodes CASSLDRLNTEAFF.

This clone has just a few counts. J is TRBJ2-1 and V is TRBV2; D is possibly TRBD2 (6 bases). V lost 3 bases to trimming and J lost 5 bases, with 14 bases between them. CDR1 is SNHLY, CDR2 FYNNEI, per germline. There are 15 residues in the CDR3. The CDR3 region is CASSDLAPYNNEQFF. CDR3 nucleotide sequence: TGTGCCAGCAGTGATCTAGCGCCGTACAACAATGAGCAGTTCTTC.

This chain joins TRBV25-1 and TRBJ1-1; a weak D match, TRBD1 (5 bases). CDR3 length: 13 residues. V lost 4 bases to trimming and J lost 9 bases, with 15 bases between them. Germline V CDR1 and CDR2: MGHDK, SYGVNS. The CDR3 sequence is CASSGAGKQKAFF. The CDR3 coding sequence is TGTGCCAGCAGTGGAGCAGGGAAGCAAAAAGCTTTCTTT.

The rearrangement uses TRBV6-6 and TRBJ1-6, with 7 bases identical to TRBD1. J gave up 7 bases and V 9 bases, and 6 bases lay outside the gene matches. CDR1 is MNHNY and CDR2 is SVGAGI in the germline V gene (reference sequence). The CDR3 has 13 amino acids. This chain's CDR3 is CASLTGDNSPLHF. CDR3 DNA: TGTGCCAGTCTCACAGGGGACAATTCACCCCTCCACTTT.

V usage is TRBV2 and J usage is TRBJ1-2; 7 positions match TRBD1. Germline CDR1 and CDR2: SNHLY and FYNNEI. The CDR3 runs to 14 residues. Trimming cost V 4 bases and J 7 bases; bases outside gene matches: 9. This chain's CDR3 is CASSGQGSTFGYTF. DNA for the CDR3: TGTGCCAGCAGTGGACAGGGAAGTACTTTTGGCTACACCTTC.

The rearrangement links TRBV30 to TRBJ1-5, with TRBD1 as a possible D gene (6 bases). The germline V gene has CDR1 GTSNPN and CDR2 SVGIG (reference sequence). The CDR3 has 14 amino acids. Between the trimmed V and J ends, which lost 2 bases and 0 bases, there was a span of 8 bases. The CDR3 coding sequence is TGTGCCTGGAGTACAGGGTATAGCAATCAGCCCCAGCATTTT. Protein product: CAWSTGYSNQPQHF.

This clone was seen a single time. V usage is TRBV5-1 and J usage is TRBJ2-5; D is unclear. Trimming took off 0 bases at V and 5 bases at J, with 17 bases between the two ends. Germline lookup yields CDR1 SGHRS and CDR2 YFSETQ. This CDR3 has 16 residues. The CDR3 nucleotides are TGCGCCAGCAGCTTGGCACAATCGCAGAGTTGGGAGACCCAGTACTTC. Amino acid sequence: CASSLAQSQSWETQYF.